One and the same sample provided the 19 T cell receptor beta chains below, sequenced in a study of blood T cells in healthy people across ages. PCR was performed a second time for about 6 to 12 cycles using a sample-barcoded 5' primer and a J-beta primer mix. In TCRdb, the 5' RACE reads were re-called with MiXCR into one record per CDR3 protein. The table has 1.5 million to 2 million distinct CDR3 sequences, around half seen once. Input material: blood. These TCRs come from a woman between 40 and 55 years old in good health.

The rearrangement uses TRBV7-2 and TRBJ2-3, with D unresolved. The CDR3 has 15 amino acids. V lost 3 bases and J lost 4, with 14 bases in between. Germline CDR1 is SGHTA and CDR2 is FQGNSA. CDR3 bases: TGTGCCAGCAGCTTTAGACCCCTTGTTCCAGATACGCAGTATTTT. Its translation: CASSFRPLVPDTQYF. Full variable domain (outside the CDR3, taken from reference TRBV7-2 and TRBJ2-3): GAGVSQSPSNKVTEKGKDVELRCDPISGHTALYWYRQSLGQGLEFLIYFQGNSAPDKSGLPSDRFSAERTGGSVSTLTIQRTQQEDSAVYLCASSFRPLVPDTQYFGPGTRLTVL.

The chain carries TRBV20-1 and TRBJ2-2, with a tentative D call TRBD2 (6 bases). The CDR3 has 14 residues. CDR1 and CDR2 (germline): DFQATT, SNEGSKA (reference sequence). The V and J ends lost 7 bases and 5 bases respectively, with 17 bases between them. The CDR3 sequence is CSVGGAYKTGELFF. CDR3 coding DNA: TGCAGTGTAGGCGGGGCTTACAAAACCGGGGAGCTGTTTTTT.

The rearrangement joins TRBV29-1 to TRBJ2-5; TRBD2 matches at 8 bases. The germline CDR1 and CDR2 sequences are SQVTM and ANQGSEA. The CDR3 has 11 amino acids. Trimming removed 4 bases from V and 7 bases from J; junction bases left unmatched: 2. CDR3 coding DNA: TGCAGCGTTGTAGCGGGGCTGACCCAGTACTTC. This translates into CSVVAGLTQYF.

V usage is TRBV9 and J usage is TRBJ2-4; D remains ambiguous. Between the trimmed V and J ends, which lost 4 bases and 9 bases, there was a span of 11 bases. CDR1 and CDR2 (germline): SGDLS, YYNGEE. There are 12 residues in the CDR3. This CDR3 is CASSLTGGIQYF. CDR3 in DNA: TGTGCCAGCAGCTTGACCGGCGGCATTCAGTACTTC.

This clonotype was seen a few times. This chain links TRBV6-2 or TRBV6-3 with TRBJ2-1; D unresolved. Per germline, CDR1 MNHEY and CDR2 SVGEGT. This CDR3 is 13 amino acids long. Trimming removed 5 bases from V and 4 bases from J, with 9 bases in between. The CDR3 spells CASSPIGYNEQFF. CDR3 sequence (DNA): TGTGCCAGCAGTCCCATAGGGTACAATGAGCAGTTCTTC.

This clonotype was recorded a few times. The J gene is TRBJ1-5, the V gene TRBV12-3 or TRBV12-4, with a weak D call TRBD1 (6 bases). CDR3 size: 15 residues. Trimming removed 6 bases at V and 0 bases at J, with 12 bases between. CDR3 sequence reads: CASSPDRYSNQPQHF. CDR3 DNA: TGTGCCAGCAGCCCCGACAGGTATAGCAATCAGCCCCAGCATTTT.

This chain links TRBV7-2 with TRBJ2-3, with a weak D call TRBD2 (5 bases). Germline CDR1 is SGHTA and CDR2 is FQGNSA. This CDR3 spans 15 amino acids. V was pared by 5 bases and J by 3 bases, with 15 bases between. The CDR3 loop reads CASSPRLLETDTQYF. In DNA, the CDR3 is TGTGCCAGCAGCCCCCGACTACTCGAGACAGATACGCAGTATTTT.

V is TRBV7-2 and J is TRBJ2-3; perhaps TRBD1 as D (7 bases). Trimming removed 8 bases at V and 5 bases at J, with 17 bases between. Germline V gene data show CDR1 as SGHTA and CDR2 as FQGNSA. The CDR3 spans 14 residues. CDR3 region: CASAGRQGIDTQYF. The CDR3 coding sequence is TGTGCCAGCGCGGGGAGACAGGGTATAGATACGCAGTATTTT.

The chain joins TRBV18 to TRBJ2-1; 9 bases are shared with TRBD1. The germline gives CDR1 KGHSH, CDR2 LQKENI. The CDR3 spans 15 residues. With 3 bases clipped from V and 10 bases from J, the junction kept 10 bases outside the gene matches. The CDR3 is CASSPGQGGRAEQFF. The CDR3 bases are TGTGCCAGCTCACCGGGACAGGGTGGGCGAGCGGAGCAGTTCTTC.

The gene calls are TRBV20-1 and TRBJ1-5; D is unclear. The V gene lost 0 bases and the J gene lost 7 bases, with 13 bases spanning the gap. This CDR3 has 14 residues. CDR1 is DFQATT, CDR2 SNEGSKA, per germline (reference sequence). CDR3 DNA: TGCAGTGCTAGAGATATACCAATAAGGCAGCCCCAGCATTTT. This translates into CSARDIPIRQPQHF.

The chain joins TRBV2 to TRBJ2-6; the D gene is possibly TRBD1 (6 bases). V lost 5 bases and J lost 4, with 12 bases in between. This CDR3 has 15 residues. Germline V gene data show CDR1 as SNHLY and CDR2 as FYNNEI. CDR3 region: CASSKNRAGANVLTF. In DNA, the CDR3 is TGTGCCAGCAGTAAAAACAGGGCAGGGGCCAACGTCCTGACTTTC.

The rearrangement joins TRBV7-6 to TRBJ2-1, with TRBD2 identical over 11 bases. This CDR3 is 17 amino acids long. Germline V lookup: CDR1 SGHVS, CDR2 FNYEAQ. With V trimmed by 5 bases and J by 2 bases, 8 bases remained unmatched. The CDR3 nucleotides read TGTGCCAGCAGCCCACAGACTAGCGGGGTCCCCTACAATGAGCAGTTCTTC. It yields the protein CASSPQTSGVPYNEQFF.

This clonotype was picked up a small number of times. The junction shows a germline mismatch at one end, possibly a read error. CDR3 in DNA: TGTGCCAGCAGCGTAGCAACTAGGAACAATGAGCAGTTCTTC. Amino acids: CASSVATRNNEQFF. V usage is TRBV7-2 and J usage is TRBJ2-1; D is possibly TRBD2 (5 bases). The germline V gene has CDR1 SGHTA and CDR2 FQGNSA. The CDR3 is made up of 14 amino acids.

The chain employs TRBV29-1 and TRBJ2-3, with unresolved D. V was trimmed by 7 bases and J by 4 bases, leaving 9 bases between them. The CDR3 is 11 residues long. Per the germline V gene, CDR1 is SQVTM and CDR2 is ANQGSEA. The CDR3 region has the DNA TGCAGCGCAAAATCGCCAGATACGCAGTATTTT. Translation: CSAKSPDTQYF.

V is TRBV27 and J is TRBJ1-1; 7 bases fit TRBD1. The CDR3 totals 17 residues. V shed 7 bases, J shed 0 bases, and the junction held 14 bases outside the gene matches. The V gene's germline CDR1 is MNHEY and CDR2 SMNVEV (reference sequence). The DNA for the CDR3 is TGTGCCAGCACAACAAACTTGAGACAGGGAATGAACACTGAAGCTTTCTTT. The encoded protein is CASTTNLRQGMNTEAFF.

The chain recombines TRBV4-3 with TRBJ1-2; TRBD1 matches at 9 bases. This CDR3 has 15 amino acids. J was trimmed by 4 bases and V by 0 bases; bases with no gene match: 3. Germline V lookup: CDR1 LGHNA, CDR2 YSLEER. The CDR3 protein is CASSQDGTGLYGYTF. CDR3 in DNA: TGCGCCAGCAGCCAAGACGGGACAGGGCTCTATGGCTACACCTTC.

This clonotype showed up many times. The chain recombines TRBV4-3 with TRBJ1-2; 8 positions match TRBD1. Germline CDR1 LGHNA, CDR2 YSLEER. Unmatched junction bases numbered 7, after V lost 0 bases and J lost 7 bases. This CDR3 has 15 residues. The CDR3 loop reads CASSQEGQGAAGYTF. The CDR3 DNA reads TGCGCCAGCAGCCAAGAGGGGCAGGGGGCGGCTGGCTACACCTTC.

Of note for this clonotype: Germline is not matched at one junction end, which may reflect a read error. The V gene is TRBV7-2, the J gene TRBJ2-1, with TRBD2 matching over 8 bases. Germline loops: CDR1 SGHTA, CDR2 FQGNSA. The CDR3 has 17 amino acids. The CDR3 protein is CASSLGRLARSYNEQFF. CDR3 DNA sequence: TGTGCCAGCAGCTTAGGGCGACTAGCGAGATCCTACAACGAGCAGTTCTTC.

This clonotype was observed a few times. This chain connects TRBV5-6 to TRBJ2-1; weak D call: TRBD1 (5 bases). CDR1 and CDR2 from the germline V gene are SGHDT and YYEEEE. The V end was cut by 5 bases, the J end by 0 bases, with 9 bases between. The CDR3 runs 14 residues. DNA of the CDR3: TGTGCCAGCAGGAAGGGGATCTCCTACAATGAGCAGTTCTTC. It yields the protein CASRKGISYNEQFF.